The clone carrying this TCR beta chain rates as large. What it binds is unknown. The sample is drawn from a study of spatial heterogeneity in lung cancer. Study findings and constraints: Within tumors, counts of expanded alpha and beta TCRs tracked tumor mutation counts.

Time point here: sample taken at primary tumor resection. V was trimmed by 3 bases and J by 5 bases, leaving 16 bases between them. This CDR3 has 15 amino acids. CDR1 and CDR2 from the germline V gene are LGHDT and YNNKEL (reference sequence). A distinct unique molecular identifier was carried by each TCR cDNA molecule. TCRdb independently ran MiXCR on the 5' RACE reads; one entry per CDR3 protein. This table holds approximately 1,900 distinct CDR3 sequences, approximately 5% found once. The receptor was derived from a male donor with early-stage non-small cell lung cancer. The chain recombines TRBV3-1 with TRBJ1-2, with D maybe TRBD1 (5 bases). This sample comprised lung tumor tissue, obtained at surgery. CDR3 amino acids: CASSHPGFSSYGYTF. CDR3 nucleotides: TGTGCCAGCAGCCACCCAGGGTTCTCGAGTTATGGCTACACCTTC.